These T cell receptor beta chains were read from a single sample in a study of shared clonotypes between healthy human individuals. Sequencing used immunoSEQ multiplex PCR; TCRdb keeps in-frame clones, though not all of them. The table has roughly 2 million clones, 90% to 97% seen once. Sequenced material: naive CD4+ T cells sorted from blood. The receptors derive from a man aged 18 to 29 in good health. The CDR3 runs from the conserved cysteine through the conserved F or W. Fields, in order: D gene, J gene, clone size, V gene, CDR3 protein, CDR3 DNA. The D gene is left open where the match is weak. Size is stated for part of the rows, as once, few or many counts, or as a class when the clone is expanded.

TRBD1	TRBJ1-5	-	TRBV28	CASSPTGGSNQPQHF	TGTGCCAGCAGCCCTACAGGGGGGAGCAATCAGCCCCAGCATTTT
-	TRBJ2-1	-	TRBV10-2	CASSVLAEQFF	TGCGCCAGCAGTGTCCTAGCGGAGCAGTTCTTC
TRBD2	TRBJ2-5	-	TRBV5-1	CASSRSKTSRYQETQYF	TGCGCCAGCAGCAGGAGCAAGACTAGCCGTTACCAAGAGACCCAGTACTTC
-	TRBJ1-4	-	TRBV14	CASSQDLGRETGKLFF	TGTGCCAGCAGCCAAGATCTTGGCAGGGAGACAGGAAAACTGTTTTTT
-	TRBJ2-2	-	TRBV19	CASRYSAGELFF	TGTGCCAGTAGATACTCGGCCGGGGAGCTGTTTTTT
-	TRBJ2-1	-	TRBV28	CASSLVQVKYNEQFF	TGTGCCAGCAGTTTGGTACAAGTCAAGTACAATGAGCAGTTCTTC
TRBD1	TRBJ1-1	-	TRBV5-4	CASSLQDRATEAFF	TGTGCCAGCAGCTTGCAGGACAGGGCTACTGAAGCTTTCTTT
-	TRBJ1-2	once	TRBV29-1	CSVEFIEANYGYTF	TGCAGCGTTGAATTTATAGAAGCTAACTATGGCTACACCTTC
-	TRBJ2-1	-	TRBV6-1	CASSPFGGGAAEQFF	TGTGCCAGCAGCCCATTCGGTGGGGGGGCAGCTGAGCAGTTCTTC
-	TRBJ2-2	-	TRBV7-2	CASRRDAGELFF	TGTGCCAGCAGAAGAGACGCCGGGGAGCTGTTTTTT
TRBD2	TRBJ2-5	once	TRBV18	CASSPGSGRALGETQYF	TGTGCCAGCTCACCAGGAAGCGGGAGGGCCCTCGGAGAGACCCAGTACTTC
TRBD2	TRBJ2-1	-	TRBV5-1	CASSLAQVAGAGEQFF	TGCGCCAGCAGCTTGGCCCAGGTAGCGGGAGCAGGTGAGCAGTTCTTC
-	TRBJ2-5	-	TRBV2	CASSYRAPRGQETQYF	TGTGCCAGCAGTTACCGGGCCCCAAGGGGCCAAGAGACCCAGTACTTC
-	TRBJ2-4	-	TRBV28	CASSNPGLSFGKNIQYF	TGTGCCAGCAGTAACCCGGGACTCTCATTTGGCAAAAACATTCAGTACTTC
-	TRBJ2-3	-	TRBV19	CASSPQTDTQYF	TGTGCCAGTAGTCCACAGACAGATACGCAGTATTTT
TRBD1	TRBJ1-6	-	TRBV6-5	CASSYSRGNSPLHF	TGTGCCAGCAGTTACTCCAGGGGGAATTCACCCCTCCACTTT
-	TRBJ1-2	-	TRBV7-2	CASAGRDYGYTF	TGTGCCAGTGCGGGGAGGGATTATGGCTACACCTTC
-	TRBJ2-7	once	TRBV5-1	CASSVTGPLYEQYF	TGCGCCAGCAGCGTAACAGGCCCCCTCTACGAGCAGTACTTC
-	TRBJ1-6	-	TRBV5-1	CASSGDPAGPLHF	TGCGCCAGCAGCGGGGACCCCGCGGGACCCCTCCACTTT
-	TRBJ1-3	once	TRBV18	CASSPLEGNSGNTIYF	TGTGCCAGCTCACCACTTGAAGGGAACTCTGGAAACACCATATATTTT
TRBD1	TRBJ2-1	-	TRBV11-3	CASSLTGTGNHEQFF	TGTGCCAGCAGCCTTACCGGGACAGGGAACCATGAGCAGTTCTTC
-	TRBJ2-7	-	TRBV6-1	CASSIELASYEQYF	TGTGCCAGCAGTATTGAACTAGCTTCCTACGAGCAGTACTTC
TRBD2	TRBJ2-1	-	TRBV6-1	CASSELGRDEQFF	TGTGCCAGCAGTGAATTAGGGAGGGATGAGCAGTTCTTC
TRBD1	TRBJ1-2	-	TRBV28	CASSRDRAYGYTF	TGTGCCAGCAGCCGGGACAGGGCGTATGGCTACACCTTC
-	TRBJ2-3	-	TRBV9	CASSDGQRASTDTQYF	TGTGCCAGCAGCGACGGACAGCGAGCTTCCACAGATACGCAGTATTTT
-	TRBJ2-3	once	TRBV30	CAWSALSDTQYF	TGTGCCTGGAGTGCCCTGTCAGATACGCAGTATTTT
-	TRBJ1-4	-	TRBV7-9	CASSLNRDNEKLFF	TGTGCCAGCAGTCTGAACAGGGACAATGAAAAACTGTTTTTT
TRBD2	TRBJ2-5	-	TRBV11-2	CASSLPGGETQYF	TGTGCCAGCAGCCTACCGGGGGGGGAGACCCAGTACTTC
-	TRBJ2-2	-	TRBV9	CASSGTGRGELFF	TGTGCCAGCAGCGGAACAGGGCGCGGGGAGCTGTTTTTT
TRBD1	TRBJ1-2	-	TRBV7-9	CASSWDREEGYTF	TGTGCCAGCAGCTGGGACAGGGAGGAGGGCTACACCTTC
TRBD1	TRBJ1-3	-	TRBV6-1	CASSEVGGFGNTIYF	TGTGCCAGCAGTGAAGTAGGGGGCTTTGGAAACACCATATATTTT
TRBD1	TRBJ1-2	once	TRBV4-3	CASSQGTGTGGANYGYTF	TGCGCCAGCAGCCAAGGGACCGGGACAGGGGGCGCGAACTATGGCTACACCTTC
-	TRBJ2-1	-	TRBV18	CASSPQKANEQFF	TGTGCCAGCTCACCCCAGAAGGCTAATGAGCAGTTCTTC
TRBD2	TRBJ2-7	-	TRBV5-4	CASSLATGGRQYEQYF	TGTGCCAGCAGCTTGGCAACGGGGGGGAGACAATACGAGCAGTACTTC
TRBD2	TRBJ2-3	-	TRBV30	CAWRPPRLAATDTQYF	TGTGCCTGGAGGCCCCCCAGACTAGCGGCCACAGATACGCAGTATTTT
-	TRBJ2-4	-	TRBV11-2	CASSLSPGVSENIQYF	TGTGCCAGCAGCTTATCCCCCGGGGTATCTGAAAACATTCAGTACTTC
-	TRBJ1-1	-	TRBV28	CASSWGRAEAFF	TGTGCCAGCAGTTGGGGGCGGGCTGAAGCTTTCTTT
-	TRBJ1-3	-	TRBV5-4	CASSLEGESGNTIYF	TGTGCCAGCAGCTTAGAGGGGGAATCTGGAAACACCATATATTTT
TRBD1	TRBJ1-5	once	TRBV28	CASSPGGISQPQHF	TGTGCCAGCAGCCCAGGGGGAATAAGTCAGCCCCAGCATTTT
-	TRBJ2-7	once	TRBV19	CASSPADSGAYEQYF	TGTGCCAGTAGTCCAGCAGATAGCGGTGCCTACGAGCAGTACTTC
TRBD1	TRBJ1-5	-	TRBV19	CASRGQGAAQPQHF	TGTGCCAGTAGGGGACAGGGGGCGGCTCAGCCCCAGCATTTT
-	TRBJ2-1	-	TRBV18	CASSLREIDEQFF	TGTGCCAGCTCACTCCGGGAGATAGATGAGCAGTTCTTC
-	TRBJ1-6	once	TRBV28	CASRSKLGGYAYNSPLHF	TGTGCCAGCAGATCTAAATTAGGGGGTTACGCCTATAATTCACCCCTCCACTTT
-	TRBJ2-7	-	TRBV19	CASSIAGGHYEQYF	TGTGCCAGTAGTATAGCAGGAGGGCACTACGAGCAGTACTTC
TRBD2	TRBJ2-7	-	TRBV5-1	CASSLDGGRANEQYF	TGCGCCAGCAGCTTGGATGGCGGGAGGGCCAACGAGCAGTACTTC
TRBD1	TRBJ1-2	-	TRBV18	CASSPATGAAYGYTF	TGTGCCAGCTCACCAGCCACAGGGGCGGCCTATGGCTACACCTTC
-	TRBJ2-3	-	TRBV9	CASSVGGGRTDTQYF	TGTGCCAGCAGCGTAGGTGGAGGGCGCACAGATACGCAGTATTTT
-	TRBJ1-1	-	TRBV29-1	CSVEAGSNTEAFF	TGCAGCGTTGAGGCGGGCTCGAACACTGAAGCTTTCTTT
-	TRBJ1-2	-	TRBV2	CASNDWNTNYGYTF	TGTGCCAGCAATGACTGGAACACTAACTATGGCTACACCTTC
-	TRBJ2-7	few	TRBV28	CASSWEGLYEQYF	TGTGCCAGCAGTTGGGAAGGCTTGTACGAGCAGTACTTC
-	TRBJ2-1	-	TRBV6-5	CASSLQGNEQFF	TGTGCCAGCAGTCTACAGGGTAATGAGCAGTTCTTC
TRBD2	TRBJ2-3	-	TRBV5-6	CASSLRLAGVKGDTQYF	TGTGCCAGCAGCTTGCGGCTAGCGGGGGTAAAAGGCGATACGCAGTATTTT
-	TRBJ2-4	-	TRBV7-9	CASSLITAAKNIQYF	TGTGCCAGCAGCTTAATAACAGCAGCCAAAAACATTCAGTACTTC
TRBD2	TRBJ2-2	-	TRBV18	CASSPRLREGNTGELFF	TGTGCCAGCTCACCACGGTTACGGGAGGGGAACACCGGGGAGCTGTTTTTT
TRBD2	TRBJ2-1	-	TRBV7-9	CASSLWREGYNEQFF	TGTGCCAGCAGCTTATGGCGGGAGGGCTACAATGAGCAGTTCTTC